The present TCR beta chain was sequenced within a study of blood T cell repertoires in COVID-19. Study information: Samples taken during acute and convalescent COVID-19 were collected in the United States, Italy and Spain.

Authors' data handling: Reference gene primer amplification in the assay estimated nucleated cell counts. Sequencing was performed with immunoSEQ multiplex PCR; in TCRdb, only in-frame clones are kept and a portion is missing. V and J calls plus clone size are reproduced from that table; the DNA served to infer D and trimming. The profile shows 150,000 to 200,000 clones, 70% to 85% of them singletons. The CDR3 loop spans 15 amino acids. The V gene's germline CDR1 is LGHDT and CDR2 YNNKEL (reference sequence). V trimming: 4 bases; J trimming: 4 bases; junction bases outside the gene matches: 7. The sequencing input was peripheral blood. The rearrangement uses TRBV3-1 (or the pseudogene TRBV3-2) and TRBJ2-3; 8 bases map to TRBD2. The origin of this receptor is a woman in her 30s with acute or convalescent COVID-19. CDR3 region: CASSPFRGGSDTQYF. In DNA form, the CDR3 reads TGTGCCAGCAGCCCCTTTCGCGGGGGGTCAGATACGCAGTATTTT.